A selection of T cell receptor beta chains follows, all from one sample in a study of shared clonotypes between healthy human individuals. The data were produced by immunoSEQ multiplex PCR, yet TCRdb's version contains in-frame clones alone and is incomplete. This table holds approximately 940,000 clones, less than 85% found once. The sequenced sample consisted of memory CD4+ T cells sorted from blood. The source of these receptors is a young man in good health. Each CDR3 is given with its conserved first and last residue. The D gene is left open where the match is weak. Size values are once, few and many counts, or a class for expanded clones, and some rows have none.

j_gene | abundance | d_gene | v_gene | CDR3nt | CDR3aa
TRBJ2-5 | NA | NA | TRBV4-1 | TGCGCCAGCACCGGGGGTCAGAAAGAGACCCAGTACTTC | CASTGGQKETQYF
TRBJ2-7 | many | NA | TRBV12-2 | TGTGCAAGTCGCTTAAAGGAAATCGAGCAGTACTTC | CASRLKEIEQYF
TRBJ2-7 | NA | NA | TRBV27 | TGTGCCAGCAGTTTCCTTAATAGGGAGCAGTACTTC | CASSFLNREQYF
TRBJ1-6 | few | TRBD1 | TRBV7-2 | TGTGCCAGCAGATATGGGGACAGGGAGAATTCACCCCTCCACTTT | CASRYGDRENSPLHF
TRBJ2-6 | NA | TRBD2 | TRBV4-3 | TGCGCCAGCAGCCCTGGGACTAGCGGATTCTCTGGGGCCAACGTCCTGACTTTC | CASSPGTSGFSGANVLTF
TRBJ2-1 | NA | NA | TRBV5-1 | TGCGCCAGCAGCCCAGACAGGGAGGGCAATGAGCAGTTCTTC | CASSPDREGNEQFF
TRBJ1-2 | NA | NA | TRBV6-5 | TGTGCCAGCAGTTACGGGGACGGTAGGGACTATGGCTACACCTTC | CASSYGDGRDYGYTF
TRBJ2-3 | NA | NA | TRBV20-1 | TGCAGTGCTCACCGCGACCCAACGCAGTATTTT | CSAHRDPTQYF
TRBJ2-5 | NA | NA | TRBV2 | TGTGCCAGCACCCCCGGGAGCCGGGGGGAGACCCAGTACTTC | CASTPGSRGETQYF
TRBJ2-1 | NA | TRBD1 | TRBV7-9 | TGTGCCAGCAGCCAAACAGGGGAGTCCTACAATGAGCAGTTCTTC | CASSQTGESYNEQFF
TRBJ2-2 | NA | TRBD2 | TRBV12-5 | TGTGCTAGTGGTTTAGCGGGAAAGAGCACCGGGGAGCTGTTTTTT | CASGLAGKSTGELFF
TRBJ2-7 | NA | NA | TRBV21-1 | TGTGCCAGCACGCCCTACGAGCAGTACTTC | CASTPYEQYF
TRBJ2-5 | NA | TRBD2 | TRBV19 | TGTGCCAGTAGTGGCGGGGAGGGGCCCAAGACCCAGTACTTC | CASSGGEGPKTQYF
TRBJ2-3 | once | NA | TRBV6-1 | TGTGCCAGCAGTGTGGGGGAGGGCACAGATACGCAGTATTTT | CASSVGEGTDTQYF
TRBJ1-2 | once | NA | TRBV5-5 | TGTGCCAGCAGCTTGGGGACAGCTAACTATGGCTACACCTTC | CASSLGTANYGYTF
TRBJ1-4 | few | NA | TRBV5-1 | TGCGCCAGCAGCTCGGACCTCGAAAAACTGTTTTTT | CASSSDLEKLFF
TRBJ2-5 | NA | TRBD1 | TRBV19 | TGTGCCAGTAGTACCGGACAGGGTAAGGAAGAGACCCAGTACTTC | CASSTGQGKEETQYF
TRBJ2-2 | NA | NA | TRBV9 | TGTGCCAGCAGCGTTCCCCCCGTGGCCGGGGAGCTGTTTTTT | CASSVPPVAGELFF
TRBJ2-5 | NA | NA | TRBV13 | TGTGCCAGCAGCCCAAGGCCAGTGGAGACCCAGTACTTC | CASSPRPVETQYF
TRBJ2-7 | once | TRBD1 | TRBV30 | TGTGCCTGCGAGGGACAGGGCTACGAGCAGTACTTC | CACEGQGYEQYF
TRBJ2-1 | NA | NA | TRBV29-1 | TGCAGCGCGGAATCTGACAGGCGGGGGGAGCAGTTCTTC | CSAESDRRGEQFF
TRBJ1-1 | NA | TRBD1 | TRBV29-1 | TGCAGCGTTCGACAGGGAAGTACTGAAGCTTTCTTT | CSVRQGSTEAFF
TRBJ2-7 | NA | TRBD2 | TRBV7-9 | TGTGCCAGCAGCTACCGCGGGGGCTCCTACGAGCAGTACTTC | CASSYRGGSYEQYF
TRBJ2-1 | NA | TRBD2 | TRBV5-8 | TGTGCCAGCAGTTCGGGAGGGCCAGATGAGCAGTTCTTC | CASSSGGPDEQFF
TRBJ2-4 | NA | NA | TRBV11-2 | TGTGCCAGCAGCTTAGTTGGTGGAGCCAGAAACATTCAGTACTTC | CASSLVGGARNIQYF
TRBJ2-1 | NA | TRBD1 | TRBV7-2 | TGTGCCAGCAGCTTGGGACAGACCTTCTACAATGAGCAGTTCTTC | CASSLGQTFYNEQFF
TRBJ2-1 | NA | NA | TRBV29-1 | TGCAGCGTTGAAGCCCAGGCCGGAGGCAACAATGAGCAGTTCTTC | CSVEAQAGGNNEQFF
TRBJ2-5 | NA | NA | TRBV4-1 | TGCGCCAGCAGCCAAGATAGTCAGGAGCAAGAGACCCAGTACTTC | CASSQDSQEQETQYF
TRBJ1-5 | NA | NA | TRBV10-2 | TGCGCCAGCAGTGAGCGGGGGACCCATCAGCCCCAGCATTTT | CASSERGTHQPQHF
TRBJ2-7 | NA | TRBD2 | TRBV7-8 | TGTGCCAGCAGCAGGACGGGACTAGAAAAAGAGCAGTACTTC | CASSRTGLEKEQYF
TRBJ2-5 | NA | NA | TRBV6-5 | TGTGCCAGCCCAGTGGGTGGAGGGGAGTACTTC | CASPVGGGEYF
TRBJ2-6 | NA | NA | TRBV5-4 | TGTGCCAGCAGCCCGGCCGGCGGGGCCAACGTCCTGACTTTC | CASSPAGGANVLTF
TRBJ2-7 | few | NA | TRBV5-1 | TGCGCCAGCAGCTTGGGCCGGGCCAACTACGAGCAGTACTTC | CASSLGRANYEQYF
TRBJ2-3 | NA | TRBD2 | TRBV5-6 | TGTGCCAGCAGCTTGGGACTAGCCGTCCCTTTTGGCACAGATACGCAGTATTTT | CASSLGLAVPFGTDTQYF
TRBJ2-2 | NA | TRBD2 | TRBV7-2 | TGTGCCAGCAGCCGGACTAGCGGGGCGGGGGAGCTGTTTTTT | CASSRTSGAGELFF
TRBJ1-5 | NA | NA | TRBV7-2 | TGTGCCAGCAGCTTCCCTGGGGGCATGAGCAATCAGCCCCAGCATTTT | CASSFPGGMSNQPQHF
TRBJ2-1 | NA | TRBD2 | TRBV5-1 | TGCGCCAGCAGATTAAGCGGGAACTACAATGAGCAGTTCTTC | CASRLSGNYNEQFF
TRBJ2-5 | many | NA | TRBV2 | TGTGCCAGTCTAAATCGAGAGACCCAGTACTTC | CASLNRETQYF
TRBJ1-6 | NA | NA | TRBV6-1 | TGTGCCAGCAGCCGGTATAATTCACCCCTCCACTTT | CASSRYNSPLHF
TRBJ1-1 | NA | TRBD1 | TRBV30 | TGTACCTGGACACAGGGGAGCAGGAACACTGAAGCTTTCTTT | CTWTQGSRNTEAFF
TRBJ2-5 | NA | NA | TRBV7-7 | TGTGCTAGCAGCTTAGGTCAGCGGGAGACCCAGTACTTC | CASSLGQRETQYF
TRBJ2-2 | NA | NA | TRBV7-8 | TGTGCCAGCAGCTCTAGAAACACCGGGGAGCTGTTTTTT | CASSSRNTGELFF
TRBJ2-7 | NA | TRBD2 | TRBV7-2 | TGTGCCAGCAGCTTACGCCTAGCGGGAGGGCCCTACGAGCAGTACTTC | CASSLRLAGGPYEQYF
TRBJ2-3 | few | TRBD2 | TRBV2 | TGTGCCAGCAATCTAAGAGCGGGAAACACAGATACGCAGTATTTT | CASNLRAGNTDTQYF
TRBJ2-2 | NA | NA | TRBV6-4 | TGTGCCAGCAGTGACACAGTTACCGGGGAGCTGTTTTTT | CASSDTVTGELFF